The 25 T cell receptor beta chains below come from one sample, sequenced in a study of blood T cells in healthy people across ages. A second PCR, run for roughly 7 to 11 cycles, used a sample-barcoded 5' primer plus a J-beta primer mix. TCRdb independently ran MiXCR on the 5' RACE reads; one entry per CDR3 protein. The table records 710,000 or so distinct CDR3 sequences, about 30% of them present only once. The sample comprised blood. The source is a woman older than 75 in good health.

Notes on this clonotype: This is likely a read error, given that the CDR3 carries no conserved phenylalanine or tryptophan at its end. The CDR3 spells CAWSVGPPREAQYC. The CDR3 bases are TGTGCCTGGAGTGTCGGACCCCCGAGGGAGGCCCAGTACTGC. V gene TRBV30 combines with J gene TRBJ2-4, with D perhaps TRBD2 (6 bases). Trimming took off 0 bases at V and 13 bases at J, with 19 bases between the two ends. The CDR3 contains 14 residues. Germline-derived CDR1 and CDR2 are GTSNPN and SVGIG (reference sequence).

The CDR3 reads CASSDRQGWDPEAFF. As DNA, the CDR3 is TGTGCCAGCAGTGATCGACAGGGATGGGACCCTGAAGCTTTCTTT. This chain connects TRBV6-1 to TRBJ1-1; 7 nucleotides agree with TRBD1. The CDR3 is made up of 15 amino acids. The junction had 10 bases not matched to a gene; V was cut back by 3 bases and J by 6 bases. The V gene's germline CDR1 is MNHNS and CDR2 SASEGT.

The chain uses TRBV10-3 and TRBJ2-7, with D tentatively TRBD2 (6 bases). V was clipped by 11 bases and J by 5 bases, with 16 bases between them. The CDR3 loop spans 12 amino acids. CDR1 is ENHRY and CDR2 is SYGVKD in the germline V gene. As DNA, the CDR3 is TGTGCCTCCCAAGCGGGTGCTCACGAGCAGTACTTC. It translates to CASQAGAHEQYF.

There are a few counts of this clonotype. It may be a read error: a sequence one base away is much more abundant. In DNA form, the CDR3 reads TGTGCCAGCAGGCCTAGGACGCCCAACTATGGCTACACCTTC. Translated: CASRPRTPNYGYTF. This sequence joins TRBV27 and TRBJ1-2; D is unclear. Germline V gene data show CDR1 as MNHEY and CDR2 as SMNVEV (reference sequence). V gave up 6 bases and J gave up 2 bases, with 13 bases separating them. This CDR3 is 14 amino acids long.

The chain couples TRBV5-1 to TRBJ1-1; D remains ambiguous. V shed 1 base and J shed 1 base, with 11 bases lying between them. This CDR3 has 15 amino acids. Germline lookup yields CDR1 SGHRS and CDR2 YFSETQ. The CDR3, as DNA: TGCGCCAGCAGCTTGTCCCTGGTGGGGAACACTGAAGCTTTCTTT. It specifies CASSLSLVGNTEAFF.

This clonotype was counted between two and nine times. This chain uses TRBV5-4 with TRBJ2-2; D possibly corresponds to TRBD1 (5 bases). V lost 0 bases, J lost 3 bases, and 12 bases lay in between. Germline-derived CDR1 and CDR2 are SGHNT and YYREEE (reference sequence). The CDR3 loop spans 16 amino acids. CDR3 in DNA: TGTGCCAGCAGCTTGGCAGGGCCCCGGCACACCGGGGAGCTGTTTTTT. Translated, it gives CASSLAGPRHTGELFF.

This clonotype was counted only a few times. With a much larger clone just one base away, this may be a read error. This chain's CDR3 is CASSWSTSTGTQYF. CDR3 DNA sequence: TGCGCCAGCAGCTGGAGTACTAGCACAGGTACGCAGTATTTT. The gene calls are TRBV5-1 and TRBJ2-3, with a weak D call TRBD2 (6 bases). CDR3 size: 14 residues. Germline V CDR1 and CDR2: SGHRS, YFSETQ.

Many counts were recorded for this clonotype. This chain links TRBV15 with TRBJ1-2; D remains unclear. This CDR3 region has 15 residues. Trimming shortened V by 0 bases and J by 4 bases, and 12 bases separated the two germline ends. CDR1 LNHNV and CDR2 YYDKDF come from the germline V gene (reference sequence). The CDR3 region has the DNA TGTGCCACCAGCAGAGAGGAAGGCTATAGCTATGGCTACACCTTC. This gives the protein CATSREEGYSYGYTF.

This clonotype was picked up a small number of times. The chain recombines TRBV6-1 with TRBJ2-1; 9 bases are shared with TRBD1. This CDR3 has 16 residues. Germline V CDR1 and CDR2: MNHNS, SASEGT. With V trimmed by 6 bases and J by 8 bases, 14 bases remained unmatched. The CDR3 sequence: CASSPGVGQGLYEQFF. The DNA for the CDR3 is TGTGCCAGCAGCCCGGGAGTAGGACAGGGGCTATATGAGCAGTTCTTC.

This clonotype was seen a few times. V is TRBV11-2 and J is TRBJ2-6; D possibly corresponds to TRBD1 (6 bases). V was clipped by 5 bases and J by 2 bases, with 10 bases between them. CDR1 and CDR2 (germline): SGHAT, FQNNGV. The CDR3 runs 15 residues. In DNA form, the CDR3 reads TGTGCCAGCAGCGTGGACAGCGCTGGGGCCAACGTCCTGACTTTC. It yields the protein CASSVDSAGANVLTF.

This clonotype was recorded many times. The J gene is TRBJ1-1, the V gene TRBV10-3; D remains ambiguous. Trimming took off 9 bases at V and 1 base at J, with 6 bases between the two ends. Germline CDR1 and CDR2: ENHRY and SYGVKD. The CDR3 has 11 residues. The CDR3 DNA reads as TGTGCCATTAGACAGAACACTGAAGCTTTCTTT. This encodes CAIRQNTEAFF.

The V and J genes are TRBV20-1 and TRBJ1-2; no clear D gene. In germline, CDR1 is DFQATT, CDR2 SNEGSKA (reference sequence). The V and J ends lost 6 bases and 2 bases respectively, with 1 base between them. The CDR3 contains 9 residues. The CDR3 loop reads CSANYGYTF. Written as DNA, the CDR3 is TGCAGTGCCAACTATGGCTACACCTTC.

The genes are TRBV6-5 and TRBJ2-4; D unclear. The DNA end favors TRBJ2-7, so the J call may be wrong. The CDR3 extends over 13 amino acids. CDR1 is MNHEY and CDR2 is SVGAGI in the germline V gene. CDR3 nucleotides: TGTGCCAGCTGCCCAGGTTTACCCTGCGAGCAGTACTTC. Encoded protein: CASCPGLPCEQYF.

V is TRBV5-4 and J is TRBJ1-2; D unresolved. Germline values: CDR1 SGHNT, CDR2 YYREEE (reference sequence). Trimming took off 5 bases at V and 4 bases at J, with 15 bases between the two ends. This CDR3 is built from 14 residues. CDR3 sequence reads: CASSSALGVYGYTF. The CDR3, as DNA: TGTGCCAGCAGTTCGGCTCTGGGTGTCTATGGCTACACCTTC.

V gene TRBV12-3 or TRBV12-4 combines with J gene TRBJ2-4, with 7 bases identical to TRBD1. The DNA end is more similar to TRBJ2-7, so the J call may be wrong. The CDR3 spans 14 residues. DNA of the CDR3: TGTGCCAGCAGTCCCCTCCCGACAGGGAACGAGCAGTACTTC. Protein: CASSPLPTGNEQYF.

Many counts were recorded for this clonotype. The chain carries TRBV6-1 and TRBJ2-4, with TRBD2 matching over 13 bases. V lost 10 bases to trimming and J lost 7 bases; unmatched junction nucleotides: 4. Germline V CDR1 and CDR2: MNHNS, SASEGT. This CDR3 has 13 residues. CDR3 nucleotides: TGTGCCACTATACTAGCGGGGGGGAACATTCAGTACTTC. This sequence encodes CATILAGGNIQYF.

This clonotype was observed at least ten times. This sequence may be a read error, since a much larger clone differs from it by one base. The V gene is TRBV10-3, the J gene TRBJ2-7, with no clear D. Deletions cut 3 bases from V and 5 bases from J, with 5 bases between. The germline V gene has CDR1 ENHRY and CDR2 SYGVKD. The CDR3 has 11 amino acids. The CDR3 sequence: CAISDCDEQYF. The DNA for the CDR3 is TGTGCCATCAGTGATTGCGACGAGCAGTACTTC.

The V call is TRBV29-1, the J call TRBJ2-5; 7 bases map to TRBD2. Germline CDR1 and CDR2: SQVTM and ANQGSEA. J gave up 1 base and V 4 bases, and 6 bases lay outside the gene matches. The CDR3 is made up of 14 amino acids. The CDR3 region has the DNA TGCAGCGTTGCACGGCCGGGGGGCCAAGAGACCCAGTACTTC. Protein: CSVARPGGQETQYF.

Notes on this clonotype: Since a much larger clone is just one base distant, this may be a read error. The chain is built from TRBV20-1 and TRBJ2-5; perhaps D is TRBD1 or TRBD2 (5 bases each). The J call may be mistaken, given a closer DNA end match to TRBJ2-4. This CDR3 region has 15 residues. Germline CDR1 is DFQATT and CDR2 is SNEGSKA (reference sequence). The chain's CDR3 is CSTRTGTLAKNIQYF. CDR3 DNA sequence: TGCAGTACTAGGACCGGGACGTTGGCCAAAAACATTCAGTACTTC.

V usage is TRBV19 and J usage is TRBJ2-5; possibly TRBD1 for D (6 bases). V was pared by 3 bases and J by 1 base, with 9 bases between. CDR1 is LNHDA, CDR2 SQIVND, per germline (reference sequence). The CDR3 runs to 14 residues. The CDR3 coding sequence is TGTGCCAGTAGTATCCAACAGGGCCAAGAGACCCAGTACTTC. Its translation: CASSIQQGQETQYF.

The V and J genes are TRBV7-8 and TRBJ2-7; 8 positions agree with TRBD2. The CDR3 runs to 17 residues. V dropped 5 bases and J dropped 1; count of bases not matched to a gene: 13. From germline, CDR1 is SGHVS and CDR2 FQNEAQ. The CDR3 region has the DNA TGTGCCAGCAGCCCCCGTGGGTTGACGGGAGGGTCCTACGAGCAGTACTTC. It codes for CASSPRGLTGGSYEQYF.

This clonotype was picked up many times. The V gene is TRBV3-1, the J gene TRBJ2-3, with D perhaps matching TRBD1 (5 bases). Germline assignment: CDR1 LGHDT and CDR2 YNNKEL (reference sequence). The CDR3 contains 15 residues. With 4 bases removed from V and 2 bases from J, the gap between germline ends came to 13 bases. CDR3 coding DNA: TGTGCCAGCAGCCCTACAGGCGCCCTCACAGATACGCAGTATTTT. Its translation is CASSPTGALTDTQYF.

This clonotype was seen at least ten times. The chain uses TRBV27 and TRBJ2-1; TRBD2 might be the D (5 bases). The CDR3 has 14 residues. The V gene's germline CDR1 is MNHEY and CDR2 SMNVEV (reference sequence). Trimming pared 5 bases from V and 5 bases from J, leaving 13 bases between. CDR3 bases: TGTGCCAGCAGTCCCGGGCGAGGGCACAATGAGCAGTTCTTC. Residues: CASSPGRGHNEQFF.

Worth noting for this clonotype: A much larger clone differs from this one at a single base, so this may be a read error. This chain joins TRBV24-1 and TRBJ2-5; 11 positions agree with TRBD2. In germline, CDR1 is KGHDR, CDR2 SFDVKD. The V segment lost 3 bases and the J segment 11 bases; nucleotides outside the gene matches: 13. The CDR3 consists of 16 residues. Here the CDR3 reads CATSDAGTSGGYEQYF. CDR3 DNA: TGTGCCACCAGTGATGCCGGGACTAGCGGCGGTTATGAGCAGTACTTC.

There are a few counts of this clonotype. The rearrangement uses TRBV5-1 and TRBJ1-1, with 8 bases matching TRBD1. Germline-derived CDR1 and CDR2 are SGHRS and YFSETQ. Trimming removed 4 bases from V and 0 bases from J; junction bases left unmatched: 5. This CDR3 spans 15 amino acids. CDR3 in DNA: TGCGCCAGCAGCCACAGACAGGGGATGAACACTGAAGCTTTCTTT. It yields the protein CASSHRQGMNTEAFF.